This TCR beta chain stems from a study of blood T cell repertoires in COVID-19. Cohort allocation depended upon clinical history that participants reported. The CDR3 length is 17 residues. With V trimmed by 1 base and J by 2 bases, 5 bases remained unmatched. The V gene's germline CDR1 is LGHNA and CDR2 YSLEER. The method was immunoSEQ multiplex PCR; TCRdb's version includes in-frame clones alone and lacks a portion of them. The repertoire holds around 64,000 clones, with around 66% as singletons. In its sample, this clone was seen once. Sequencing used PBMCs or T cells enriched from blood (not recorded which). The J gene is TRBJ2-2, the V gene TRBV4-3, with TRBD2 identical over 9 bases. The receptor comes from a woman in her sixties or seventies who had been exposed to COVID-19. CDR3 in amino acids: CASSQAPGLANTGELFF. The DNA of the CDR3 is TGCGCCAGCAGCCAAGCCCCGGGACTAGCTAACACCGGGGAGCTGTTTTTT.